Following are 13 T cell receptor beta chains from one sample sequenced in a study of blood T cell repertoires in COVID-19. Measured with immunoSEQ multiplex PCR; TCRdb has only the in-frame clones, and not every one. Of 150,000 to 200,000 clones listed, roughly 84% were seen once; the top ten hold around 5%. Sequencing was carried out using peripheral blood. The receptors were sampled from a woman aged 45-65 years with COVID-19, enrolled during active disease.

This clone was counted only a few times. The genes are TRBV2 and TRBJ1-2; TRBD1 agrees at 11 bases. Losses at the gene ends were 4 bases for V and 4 bases for J; bases not matched to a gene: 2. This CDR3 contains 14 residues. Germline loops: CDR1 SNHLY, CDR2 FYNNEI. The CDR3 loop is CASSGTGGLYGYTF. CDR3 nucleotides: TGTGCCAGCAGTGGGACAGGGGGCCTCTATGGCTACACCTTC.

The gene calls are TRBV12-5 and TRBJ2-4; 9 positions agree with TRBD1. From germline, CDR1 is LGHNT and CDR2 FRNRAP. The V gene end was trimmed by 1 base and the J gene end by 7 bases; junction bases not matched to a gene: 8. The CDR3 totals 16 residues. CDR3: CASGLDVGQGMNIQYF. CDR3 in DNA: TGTGCTAGTGGTTTGGACGTGGGACAGGGCATGAACATTCAGTACTTC. The full variable domain, rest sourced from reference TRBV12-5 and TRBJ2-4, is DARVTQTPRHKVTEMGQEVTMRCQPILGHNTVFWYRQTMMQGLELLAYFRNRAPLDDSGMPKDRFSAEMPDATLATLKIQPSEPRDSAVYFCASGLDVGQGMNIQYFGAGTRLSVL.

The V and J genes are TRBV4-1 and TRBJ1-2; 10 bases fit TRBD1. The CDR3 is 16 amino acids. The germline gives CDR1 MGHRA, CDR2 YSYEKL. Trimming removed 4 bases from V and 0 bases from J; junction bases left unmatched: 5. The CDR3 coding sequence is TGCGCCAGCAGCCCGACGACAGGGGGCACTAACTATGGCTACACCTTC. Residues: CASSPTTGGTNYGYTF.

The chain carries TRBV28 and TRBJ2-1; perhaps TRBD1 as D (5 bases). The CDR3 is 13 amino acids. V was clipped by 7 bases and J by 8 bases, with 15 bases between them. Germline CDR1 MDHEN, CDR2 SYDVKM. CDR3 nucleotide sequence: TGTGCCAGCAAGGGGCCCGTGAACGATGAGCAGTTCTTC. This encodes CASKGPVNDEQFF.

The chain recombines TRBV6-1 with TRBJ1-2; the D gene is possibly TRBD1 (5 bases). Germline loops: CDR1 MNHNS, CDR2 SASEGT. This CDR3 contains 16 residues. The ends were cut back, 1 base at V and 4 bases at J, with 16 bases in the middle. The CDR3 DNA follows: TGTGCCAGCAGTGAAGTAAGCACAGGCTGGGGCTATGGCTACACCTTC. Protein: CASSEVSTGWGYGYTF.

This chain's CDR3 is CASSGGSGGLSYNEQFF. The CDR3 coding sequence is TGCGCCAGCAGCGGAGGTAGCGGGGGGCTCTCCTACAATGAGCAGTTCTTC. The gene calls are TRBV5-1 and TRBJ2-1, with 10 bases aligning to TRBD2. The CDR3 totals 17 residues. CDR1 and CDR2 from the germline V gene are SGHRS and YFSETQ. V shed 4 bases, J shed 0 bases, and the junction held 7 bases outside the gene matches.

V and J are TRBV13 and TRBJ2-7; 7 bases line up with TRBD1. The CDR3 is 13 residues long. J lost 1 base, V lost 8 bases, and 5 bases had no gene match. CDR1 PRHDT and CDR2 FYEKMQ come from the germline V gene (reference sequence). CDR3 DNA sequence: TGTGCCAGCTCGAGACAGGGATCCTACGAGCAGTACTTC. Encoded protein: CASSRQGSYEQYF.

V usage is TRBV27 and J usage is TRBJ2-7; D possibly corresponds to TRBD2 (6 bases). CDR3 size: 14 residues. V lost 5 bases to trimming and J lost 2 bases, with 13 bases between them. Germline V gene lookup returns CDR1 MNHEY and CDR2 SMNVEV (reference sequence). The CDR3 loop is CASSPRQRAYEQYF. For the CDR3, the DNA is TGTGCCAGCAGTCCACGACAGCGGGCCTACGAGCAGTACTTC.

The rearrangement links TRBV18 to TRBJ2-7, with D tentatively TRBD2 (8 bases). The germline V gene encodes CDR1 KGHSH and CDR2 LQKENI. The CDR3 contains 14 residues. Trimming cost V 5 bases and J 3 bases, with 14 bases left between them. CDR3 DNA: TGTGCCAGCTCAAGGGACAGCGGGGGCTACGAGCAGTACTTC. Translated, it gives CASSRDSGGYEQYF.

This rearrangement joins TRBV2 to TRBJ1-2; 10 bases are a match to TRBD1. The germline V gene encodes CDR1 SNHLY and CDR2 FYNNEI. The CDR3 runs to 14 residues. J gave up 7 bases and V 2 bases, and 4 bases lay outside the gene matches. This CDR3 reads CASSEQDRGFGYTF. The CDR3 DNA follows: TGTGCCAGCAGTGAACAGGACAGGGGGTTTGGCTACACCTTC.

This chain connects TRBV28 to TRBJ2-2; 7 nucleotides line up with TRBD1. In germline, CDR1 is MDHEN, CDR2 SYDVKM. The CDR3 is 16 amino acids. The trim removed 6 bases at V and 4 bases at J, leaving 11 bases unmatched. The DNA for the CDR3 is TGTGCCAGCAGGCTAGGGACAGTAAAAGTCACCGGGGAGCTGTTTTTT. This encodes CASRLGTVKVTGELFF.

The chain links TRBV4-1 to TRBJ2-1; no reliable D call. The V and J ends lost 4 bases and 6 bases respectively, with 16 bases between them. Germline assignment: CDR1 MGHRA and CDR2 YSYEKL. The CDR3 is 15 residues long. The CDR3 DNA reads as TGCGCCAGCAGCCCCTTCCTAAGGTCGGGCAATGAGCAGTTCTTC. Residues: CASSPFLRSGNEQFF.

The gene calls are TRBV29-1 and TRBJ2-5; TRBD1 matches at 10 bases. Germline CDR1 reads SQVTM; CDR2 reads ANQGSEA. The CDR3 runs to 13 residues. After removal of 4 bases from V and 6 bases from J, the junction contained 5 bases not matched to a gene. The CDR3 is CSVGGQGSQTQYF. CDR3 bases: TGCAGCGTTGGGGGACAGGGGTCGCAGACCCAGTACTTC.